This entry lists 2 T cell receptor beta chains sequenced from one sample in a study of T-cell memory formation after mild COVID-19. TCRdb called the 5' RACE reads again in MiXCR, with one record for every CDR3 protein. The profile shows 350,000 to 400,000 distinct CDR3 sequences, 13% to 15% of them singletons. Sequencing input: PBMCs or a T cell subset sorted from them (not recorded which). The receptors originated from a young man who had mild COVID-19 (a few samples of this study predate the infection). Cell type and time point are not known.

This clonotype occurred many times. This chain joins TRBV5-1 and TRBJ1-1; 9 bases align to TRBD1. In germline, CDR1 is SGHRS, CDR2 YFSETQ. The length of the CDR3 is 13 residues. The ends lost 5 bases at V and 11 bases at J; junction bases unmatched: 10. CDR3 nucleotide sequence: TGCGCCAGCAGACCGGGACAGGGATGGGGGGCTTTCTTT. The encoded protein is CASRPGQGWGAFF.

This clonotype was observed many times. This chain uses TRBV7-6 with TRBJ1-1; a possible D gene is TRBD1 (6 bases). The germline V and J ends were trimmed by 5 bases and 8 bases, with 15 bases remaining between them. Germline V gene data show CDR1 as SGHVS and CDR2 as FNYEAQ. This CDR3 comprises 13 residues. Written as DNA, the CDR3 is TGTGCCAGCAGCGTACAAACAGGGACCGAAGCTTTCTTT. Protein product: CASSVQTGTEAFF. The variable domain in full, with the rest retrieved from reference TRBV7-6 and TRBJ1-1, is GAGVSQSPRYKVTKRGQDVALRCDPISGHVSLYWYRQALGQGPEFLTYFNYEAQQDKSGLPNDRFSAERPEGSISTLTIQRTEQRDSAMYRCASSVQTGTEAFFGQGTRLTVV.